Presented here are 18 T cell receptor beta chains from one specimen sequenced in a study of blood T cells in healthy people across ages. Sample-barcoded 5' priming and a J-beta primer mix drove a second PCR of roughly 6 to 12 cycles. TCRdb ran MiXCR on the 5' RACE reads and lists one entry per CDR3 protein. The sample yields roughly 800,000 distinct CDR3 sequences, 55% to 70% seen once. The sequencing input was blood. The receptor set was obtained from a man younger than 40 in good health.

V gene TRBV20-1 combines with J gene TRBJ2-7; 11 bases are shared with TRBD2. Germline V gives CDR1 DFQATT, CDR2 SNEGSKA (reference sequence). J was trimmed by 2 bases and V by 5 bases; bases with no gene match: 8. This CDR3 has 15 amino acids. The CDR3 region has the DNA TGCAGTGCTCTGGCCGGGACTAGCGGCACCTACGAGCAGTACTTC. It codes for CSALAGTSGTYEQYF.

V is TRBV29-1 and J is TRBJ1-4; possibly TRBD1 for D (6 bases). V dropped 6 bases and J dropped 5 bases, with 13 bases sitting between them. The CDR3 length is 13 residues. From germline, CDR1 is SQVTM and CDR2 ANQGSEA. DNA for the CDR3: TGCAGCGTCAAGGGGGTTTACAATGAAAAACTGTTTTTT. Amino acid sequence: CSVKGVYNEKLFF.

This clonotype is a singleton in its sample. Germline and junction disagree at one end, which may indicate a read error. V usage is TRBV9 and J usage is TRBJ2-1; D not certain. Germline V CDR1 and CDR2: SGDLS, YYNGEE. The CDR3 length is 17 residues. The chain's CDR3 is CASSAPAMGRDHNKQFF. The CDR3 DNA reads TGTGCCAGCAGCGCACCCGCGATGGGTAGGGATCACAATAAGCAGTTCTTC. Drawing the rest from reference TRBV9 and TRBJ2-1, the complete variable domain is DSGVTQTPKHLITATGQRVTLRCSPRSGDLSVYWYQQSLDQGLQFLIQYYNGEERAKGNILERFSAQQFPDLHSELNLSSLELGDSALYFCASSAPAMGRDHNKQFFGPGTRLTVL.

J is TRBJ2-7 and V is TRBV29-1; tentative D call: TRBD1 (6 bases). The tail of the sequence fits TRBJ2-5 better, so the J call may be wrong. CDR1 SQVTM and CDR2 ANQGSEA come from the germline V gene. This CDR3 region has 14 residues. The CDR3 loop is CSVVRQGHRETQYF. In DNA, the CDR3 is TGCAGCGTTGTGCGGCAGGGGCATCGGGAGACCCAGTACTTC.

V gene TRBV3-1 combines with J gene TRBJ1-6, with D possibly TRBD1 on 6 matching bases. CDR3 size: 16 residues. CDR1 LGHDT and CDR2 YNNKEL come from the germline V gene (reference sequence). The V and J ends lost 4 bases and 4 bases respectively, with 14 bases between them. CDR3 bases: TGTGCCAGCAGCCGCGGGACACTGCAGTATAATTCACCCCTCCACTTT. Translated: CASSRGTLQYNSPLHF.

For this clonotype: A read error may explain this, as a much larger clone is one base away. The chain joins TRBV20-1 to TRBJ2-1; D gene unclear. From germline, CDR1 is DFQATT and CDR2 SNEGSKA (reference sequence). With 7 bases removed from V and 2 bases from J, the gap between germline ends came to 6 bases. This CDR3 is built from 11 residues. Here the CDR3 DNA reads TGCAGTGGTATCGCCTACAATGAGCAGTTCTTC. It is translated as CSGIAYNEQFF.

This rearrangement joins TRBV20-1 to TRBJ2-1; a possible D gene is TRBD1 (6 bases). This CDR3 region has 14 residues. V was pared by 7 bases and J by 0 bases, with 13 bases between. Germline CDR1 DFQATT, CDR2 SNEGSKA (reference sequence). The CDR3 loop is CSEARGSSYNEQFF. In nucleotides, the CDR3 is TGCAGTGAAGCCAGGGGTAGCTCCTACAATGAGCAGTTCTTC.

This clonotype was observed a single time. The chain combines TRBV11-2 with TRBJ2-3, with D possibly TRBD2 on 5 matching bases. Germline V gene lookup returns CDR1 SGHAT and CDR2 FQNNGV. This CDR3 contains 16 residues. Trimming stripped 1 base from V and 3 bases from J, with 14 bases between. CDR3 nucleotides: TGTGCCAGCAGCTTAGGTACGCTAGCTGGGACAGATACGCAGTATTTT. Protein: CASSLGTLAGTDTQYF.

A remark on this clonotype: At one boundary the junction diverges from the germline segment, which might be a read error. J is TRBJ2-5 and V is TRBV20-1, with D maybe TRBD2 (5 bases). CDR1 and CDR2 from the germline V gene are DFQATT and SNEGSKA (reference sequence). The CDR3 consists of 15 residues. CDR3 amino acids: CSTSSVSENQETQYF. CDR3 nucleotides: TGCAGTACTAGTTCCGTATCGGAAAACCAAGAGACCCAGTACTTC.

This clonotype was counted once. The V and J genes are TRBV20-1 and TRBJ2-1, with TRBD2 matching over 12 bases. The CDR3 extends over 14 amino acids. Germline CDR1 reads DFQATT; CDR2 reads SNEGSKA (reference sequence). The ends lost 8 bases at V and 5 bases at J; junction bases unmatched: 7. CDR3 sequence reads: CSHLTSGRNNEQFF. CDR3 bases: TGCAGTCACCTCACTAGCGGGAGGAACAATGAGCAGTTCTTC.

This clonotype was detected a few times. The chain's CDR3 is CASSKTKRTRGSLPYEQYF. CDR3 nucleotides: TGTGCCAGCAGCAAAACCAAGAGAACAAGGGGAAGTCTTCCCTACGAGCAGTACTTC. The chain is built from TRBV21-1 and TRBJ2-7; the table's D call, TRBD1, has no DNA check behind it. TRBV21-1 is termed a pseudogene. The CDR3 covers 19 residues.

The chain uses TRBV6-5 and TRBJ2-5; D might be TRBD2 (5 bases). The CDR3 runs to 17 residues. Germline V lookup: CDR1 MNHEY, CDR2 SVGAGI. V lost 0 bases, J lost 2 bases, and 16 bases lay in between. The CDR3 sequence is CASSYSLGELKQETQYF. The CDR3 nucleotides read TGTGCCAGCAGTTACTCGCTGGGAGAACTCAAACAAGAGACCCAGTACTTC.

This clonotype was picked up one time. DNA for the CDR3: TGTGCCAGCCGCCGCGGTACTAGCGGGTTCCGCTCCTACAATGAGCAGTTCTTC. It translates to CASRRGTSGFRSYNEQFF. The J gene is TRBJ2-1, the V gene TRBV28; TRBD2 agrees at 9 bases. Germline V gene sequence: CDR1 MDHEN, CDR2 SYDVKM. This CDR3 has 18 amino acids. V trimming: 8 bases; J trimming: 0 bases; junction bases outside the gene matches: 14.

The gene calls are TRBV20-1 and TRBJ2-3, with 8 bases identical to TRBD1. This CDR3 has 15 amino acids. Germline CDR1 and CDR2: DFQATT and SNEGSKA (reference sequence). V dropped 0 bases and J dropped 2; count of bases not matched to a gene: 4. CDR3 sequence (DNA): TGCAGTGCTAGAGATCGGACAGGGCACACAGATACGCAGTATTTT. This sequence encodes CSARDRTGHTDTQYF.

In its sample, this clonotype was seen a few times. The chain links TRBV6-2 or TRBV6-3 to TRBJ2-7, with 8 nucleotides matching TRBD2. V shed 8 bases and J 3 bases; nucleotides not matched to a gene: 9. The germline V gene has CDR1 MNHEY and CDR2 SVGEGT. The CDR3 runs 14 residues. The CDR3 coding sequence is TGTGCCAGCGAAAATAGCGGGACGTACTACGAGCAGTACTTC. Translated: CASENSGTYYEQYF.

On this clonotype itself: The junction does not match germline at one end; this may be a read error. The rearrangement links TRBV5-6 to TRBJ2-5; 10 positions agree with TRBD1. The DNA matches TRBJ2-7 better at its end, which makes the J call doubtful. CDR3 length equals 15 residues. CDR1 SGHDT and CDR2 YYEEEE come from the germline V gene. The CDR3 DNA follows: TGTGCCAGCAGCCCGCGGGACAGGGGATCCTCCGAGCAGTACTTC. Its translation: CASSPRDRGSSEQYF.

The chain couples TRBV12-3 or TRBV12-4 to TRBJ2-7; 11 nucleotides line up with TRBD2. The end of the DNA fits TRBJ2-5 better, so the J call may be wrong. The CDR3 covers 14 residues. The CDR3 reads CASGLSGRAQTQYF. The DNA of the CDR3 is TGTGCCAGCGGCCTTAGCGGGAGGGCTCAGACCCAGTACTTC.

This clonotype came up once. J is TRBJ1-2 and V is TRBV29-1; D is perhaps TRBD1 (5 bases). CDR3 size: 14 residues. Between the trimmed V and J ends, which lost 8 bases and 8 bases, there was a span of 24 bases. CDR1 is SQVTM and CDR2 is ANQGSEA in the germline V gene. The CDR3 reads CSTWGNYARGGYTF. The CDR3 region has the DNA TGCAGCACCTGGGGCAACTACGCCAGAGGCGGCTACACCTTC.